This entry concerns a single T cell receptor beta chain. This clone has only one observation. What antigen it recognizes has not been identified. Base qualities are not recorded, but no much larger clone differs from it by a single base. The germline V end is reduced by 0 bases and the J end by 1 base; junction bases left unmatched: 1. Reading from cysteine to phenylalanine, the CDR3 counts 15 amino acids. Only CDR3 DNA remains: 45 bases, in frame from the first base. TCR CDR3 regions were amplified from genomic DNA by multiplex PCR using the deep immunoSEQ assay. Extracted genomic DNA from each cell subset was distributed evenly across all wells of several immunoSEQ 96-well plates, and each plate was treated as a replicate. Each replicate PCR for sorted subsets received about 0.2 ug genomic DNA, equal to about 30,000 T cell genomes. The purified libraries were quantified using a Qubit 3.0 fluorometer, sized with a Bioanalyzer 2100, and then quantified again using the KAPA Library Quantification kit. Every immunoSEQ 96-well plate was sequenced on a separate single-read 150-cycle Illumina NextSeq 550 flow cell. As for the authors' bioinformatics: The immunoSEQ output contained only junctional sequences without quality scores, so filtering could not match that applied to full-length reads. Sequences were annotated with PyIR, a Python wrapper for IgBLAST v1.9, using IMGT germline references to assign V/J genes and CDR3. Any read was removed if the V/J assignment was weak (E-value above 1e-6), the CDR3 was missing, or the read contained stop codons, out-of-frame junctions, or ambiguous translated residues. V3J clonotypes were defined as sequences sharing an identical inferred V gene, J gene, and CDR3 amino acid sequence. The percentage overlap between two repertoires was calculated by dividing the number of shared unique clonotypes by the size of the smaller repertoire. RTK rarefaction, the Chao1 estimator, and Recon v2.1 estimates of unobserved clonotypes were used to assess repertoire richness. OLGA was used to compute generation probabilities for all TCRbeta clonotypes that the gDNA method yielded from a handful of donors. TCRdb carries this immuneACCESS record with in-frame sequences only. Its versions omit some clonotypes, under half of them owing to an unresolved V gene in the studies checked, with the rest unexplained. V and J calls and clone size follow that table, whereas D and trimming were derived from the DNA. The sample table lists under 1,100,000 clones, about three quarters of them with a count of one. 1.2% to 1.5% of the sample is taken by the ten largest.

This sample is part of a study of shared clonotypes between healthy human individuals (TCRdb year 2020). In terms of the full investigation: The cohort included three men and a couple of women between 18 and 49 years of age. Libraries were prepared and TCR repertoires were sequenced by different laboratories using diverse techniques, in order to increase sequencing depth and limit assay-specific biases. Leukapheresis yielded between about 0.85 and 9.5 billion PBMCs per donor. Per donor, three plates each were used for CD4 naive and CD4 memory, two for CD8 naive, and one for CD8 memory. To estimate repertoire size and how much clonotype sharing occurs between individuals, the study deeply sequenced the blood TCR repertoires of five or six healthy adults. Study-wide conclusions, independent of this receptor: Sharing across several donors was observed for approximately 5% of naive CD4, under 4% of naive CD8, 2% to 2.5% of memory CD4, and roughly 0.4% of memory CD8 clonotypes. Pairwise subsampling indicated that sequencing depth was expected to affect the degree of clonotype sharing among donors. Because the study included only a small number of donors, the genetic and exposure-history diversity represented was limited. Rarefaction of sorted-subset datasets indicated incomplete sequencing despite the large sequencing depth. Naive subsets generally had larger estimated clonotype richness than memory subsets. Compared with non-shared clonotypes, the clonotypes found in all four sorted-subset donors had higher generation probabilities. Sampling was restricted to blood, and TCR repertoires in tissue are likely to differ from TCR repertoires in blood.

The donors were healthy, HIV-negative adults who had no recently reported acute infections or vaccinations. Every donor was a Caucasian adult living in Nashville, Tennessee, USA. CD4+ T cells were enriched by magnetic negative selection, after which naive cells were positively selected on CD45RA and the negative fraction was taken as the memory subset. Blood was obtained by leukapheresis, after which PBMCs were separated by Ficoll-Histopaque density gradient centrifugation and cryopreserved in liquid nitrogen vapor phase. Purity and quantity of every magnetically sorted T cell population were checked by analytical flow cytometry. From each sorted fraction, genomic DNA was isolated and quantified by UV absorbance on a Nanodrop 2000c.

Recombination joined TRBV5-3 with TRBJ2-5; TRBD2 matches 9 bases in the middle. TRBV5-3 qualifies as an ORF whose function is uncertain. The clonotype originates from a man between 18 and 29 years old in good health. Sequencing was performed on memory CD4+ T cells sorted from blood. The cell subset or site label on this specimen signifies: CD45RA-negative fraction. The DNA sequence is given as TGTGCCAGAAGCTTGGGCGGGAGGGCCCAAGAGACCCAGTACTTC. It encodes CARSLGGRAQETQYF.